These 9 T cell receptor beta chains originate from one sample sequenced in a study of blood T cell repertoires in COVID-19. TCRdb's table, derived via immunoSEQ multiplex PCR, lists solely in-frame clones and lacks some. Found here are around 70,000 clones, about four fifths of them singletons; the top ten hold 15% to 20%. The sequencing sample was made of peripheral blood. The receptors derive from a man between 65 and 80 years old who had recovered from COVID-19.

As DNA, the CDR3 is TGTGCCAGTGGTTTGGGGCACAATGAGCAGTTCTTC. Protein: CASGLGHNEQFF. The chain uses TRBV19 and TRBJ2-1; D is perhaps TRBD1 (5 bases). The CDR3 is made up of 12 amino acids. V lost 8 bases, J lost 5 bases, and 10 bases lay in between. The germline V gene has CDR1 LNHDA and CDR2 SQIVND (reference sequence).

The rearrangement uses TRBV5-4 and TRBJ2-1, with 11 bases matching TRBD2. CDR3 length: 18 amino acids. Germline-derived CDR1 and CDR2 are SGHNT and YYREEE (reference sequence). V was clipped by 0 bases and J by 0 bases; unmatched bases: 5. The CDR3 is CASSLAGLAGGSYNEQFF. CDR3 bases: TGTGCCAGCAGCTTGGCCGGCCTAGCGGGGGGCTCCTACAATGAGCAGTTCTTC.

The chain joins TRBV7-6 to TRBJ2-7; D is perhaps TRBD2 (5 bases). Germline V gene data show CDR1 as SGHVS and CDR2 as FNYEAQ. There are 15 residues in the CDR3. Deletions cut 2 bases from V and 6 bases from J, with 17 bases between. The CDR3 nucleotides are TGTGCCAGCAGCTTATCCGGGGAATTAACGGGCGAGCAGTACTTC. This codes for CASSLSGELTGEQYF.

Written as DNA, the CDR3 is TGTGCCAGCAGCCCCACAGGGACCGATACGCAGTATTTT. Translation gives CASSPTGTDTQYF. The genes are TRBV6-2 or TRBV6-3 and TRBJ2-3; D is possibly TRBD1 (6 bases). The CDR3 has 13 amino acids. CDR1 and CDR2 from the germline V gene are MNHEY and SVGEGT. The V gene lost 6 bases and the J gene lost 6 bases, with 13 bases spanning the gap.

This chain joins TRBV11-2 and TRBJ1-6, with D maybe TRBD1 (5 bases). This CDR3 is 16 amino acids long. The germline gives CDR1 SGHAT, CDR2 FQNNGV. Trimming cost V 5 bases and J 11 bases, with 22 bases left between them. DNA for the CDR3: TGTGCCAGCAGCCTAACCCCGGATCAGGGTCTGGCACCCCTCCACTTT. Translating gives CASSLTPDQGLAPLHF.

The chain employs TRBV6-5 and TRBJ1-6, with D unclear. The CDR3 is 12 residues long. In germline, CDR1 is MNHEY, CDR2 SVGAGI. Trimming cost V 5 bases and J 9 bases, with 8 bases left between them. CDR3 region: CASSPVVSPLHF. The CDR3 DNA sequence: TGTGCCAGCAGTCCAGTTGTTTCACCCCTCCACTTT.

This chain links TRBV29-1 with TRBJ1-1; maybe TRBD1 (5 bases). Germline lookup yields CDR1 SQVTM and CDR2 ANQGSEA. This CDR3 contains 13 residues. The V and J ends lost 1 base and 4 bases respectively, with 10 bases between them. The CDR3 DNA is TGCAGCGTTGAAGGCCCGGGGGGCACTGAAGCTTTCTTT. This translates into CSVEGPGGTEAFF.

This clone showed up just a few times. This chain joins TRBV7-2 and TRBJ2-3; 9 bases fit TRBD2. V dropped 5 bases and J dropped 1; count of bases not matched to a gene: 10. The CDR3 runs 17 residues. Germline loops: CDR1 SGHTA, CDR2 FQGNSA. In DNA form, the CDR3 reads TGTGCCAGCAGCCCAAGATTAGCGGGAGCCGGCACAGATACGCAGTATTTT. Its protein is CASSPRLAGAGTDTQYF.

The CDR3 coding sequence is TGTGCCAGCAGTTTATCCTACCAAGAGACCCAGTACTTC. Translation gives CASSLSYQETQYF. The chain uses TRBV27 and TRBJ2-5; D is unresolved. V lost 0 bases and J lost 0, with 2 bases in between. Germline CDR1 reads MNHEY; CDR2 reads SMNVEV (reference sequence). The CDR3 contains 13 residues.